The clone carrying this T cell receptor (beta chain) was recorded many times. The V gene end was trimmed by 6 bases and the J gene end by 4 bases; junction bases not matched to a gene: 7. Germline CDR1 and CDR2: MDHEN and SYDVKM. The CDR3 consists of 14 residues. The record originates from a study of T cell repertoires in cytomegalovirus infection. TCRdb reprocessed the reads with MiXCR, giving one entry per CDR3 protein. The sample records about 250,000 distinct CDR3 sequences, roughly an eighth being singletons. The material sequenced was PBMCs. The sequence was obtained from a human donor in good health (CMV status not recorded). Some clones in this sample may be carry-over from other donors' samples. The chain joins TRBV28 to TRBJ1-1; TRBD1 matches 8 bases. CDR3 loop: CASRATGGPTEAFF. DNA for the CDR3: TGTGCCAGCAGGGCTACAGGGGGGCCCACTGAAGCTTTCTTT.